This TCR beta chain stems from a study of T-cell reconstitution after alpha-beta-depleted transplantation in children. Study-level points and caveats: About two months after transplant, alpha-beta T cells reportedly came from several hundred expanded graft clones. T-cell numbers and diversity, one year after transplant, stemmed largely from T cells that were newly produced.

This clonotype has only a few counts. Its antigen is unidentified. The authors prepared the TCRbeta library with unique molecular identifiers. Using its own MiXCR run on the PCR reads, TCRdb lists one record per CDR3 protein. The table records 500,000 to 650,000 distinct CDR3 sequences, 10% to 15% of them present only once. Germline V gives CDR1 MDHEN, CDR2 SYDVKM. The V gene end was trimmed by 4 bases and the J gene end by 5 bases; junction bases not matched to a gene: 9. The CDR3 has 15 amino acids. This sequence was found in a male patient aged 10 to 17 who had a stem cell transplant for acute myeloid leukemia, so the T cells may come from the graft donor. The material sequenced was PBMCs, mostly from graft donor cells, taken 360 days after TCRalphabeta/CD19-depleted stem cell transplant. V gene TRBV28 combines with J gene TRBJ1-2; 8 bases align to TRBD1. CDR3 residues: CASSSPPGGGYGYTF. The CDR3 nucleotides read TGTGCCAGCAGTTCCCCTCCAGGGGGCGGTTATGGCTACACCTTC.